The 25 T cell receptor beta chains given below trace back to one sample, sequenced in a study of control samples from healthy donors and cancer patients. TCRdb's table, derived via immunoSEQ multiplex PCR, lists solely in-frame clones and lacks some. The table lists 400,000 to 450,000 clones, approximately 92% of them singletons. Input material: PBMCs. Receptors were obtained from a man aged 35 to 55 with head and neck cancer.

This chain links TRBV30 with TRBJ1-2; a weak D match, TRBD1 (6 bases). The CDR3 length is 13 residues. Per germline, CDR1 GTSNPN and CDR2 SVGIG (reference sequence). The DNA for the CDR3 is TGTGCTGCCGACAGGCGGGACAACTATGGCTACACCTTC. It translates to CAADRRDNYGYTF.

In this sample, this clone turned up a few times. The CDR3 DNA follows: TGTGCCAGCTCACAATCGGGGTTTAGCAATCAGCCCCAGCATTTT. Its protein product is CASSQSGFSNQPQHF. The rearrangement links TRBV18 to TRBJ1-5, with D unresolved. The CDR3 contains 15 residues. Trimming shortened V by 4 bases and J by 0 bases, and 10 bases separated the two germline ends. CDR1 and CDR2 (germline): KGHSH, LQKENI.

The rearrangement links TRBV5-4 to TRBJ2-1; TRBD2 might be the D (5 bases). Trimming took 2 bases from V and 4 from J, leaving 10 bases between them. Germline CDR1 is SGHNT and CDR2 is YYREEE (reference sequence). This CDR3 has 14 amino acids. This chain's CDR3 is CASSFGGRYNEQFF. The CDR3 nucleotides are TGTGCCAGCAGCTTCGGAGGCAGGTACAATGAGCAGTTCTTC.

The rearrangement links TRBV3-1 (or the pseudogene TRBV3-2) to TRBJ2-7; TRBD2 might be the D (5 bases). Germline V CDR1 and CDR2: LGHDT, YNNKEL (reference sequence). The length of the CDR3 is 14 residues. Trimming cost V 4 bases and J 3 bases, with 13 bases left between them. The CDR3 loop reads CASSPLRGSYEQYF. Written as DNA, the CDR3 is TGTGCCAGCAGCCCGCTCCGAGGGAGCTACGAGCAGTACTTC.

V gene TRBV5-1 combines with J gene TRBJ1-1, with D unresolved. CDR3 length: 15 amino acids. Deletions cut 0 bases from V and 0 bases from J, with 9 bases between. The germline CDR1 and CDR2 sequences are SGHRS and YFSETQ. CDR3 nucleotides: TGCGCCAGCAGCTTGGCTCAGAGCATGAACACTGAAGCTTTCTTT. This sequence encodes CASSLAQSMNTEAFF. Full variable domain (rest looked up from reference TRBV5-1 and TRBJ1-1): KAGVTQTPRYLIKTRGQQVTLSCSPISGHRSVSWYQQTPGQGLQFLFEYFSETQRNKGNFPGRFSGRQFSNSRSEMNVSTLELGDSALYLCASSLAQSMNTEAFFGQGTRLTVV.

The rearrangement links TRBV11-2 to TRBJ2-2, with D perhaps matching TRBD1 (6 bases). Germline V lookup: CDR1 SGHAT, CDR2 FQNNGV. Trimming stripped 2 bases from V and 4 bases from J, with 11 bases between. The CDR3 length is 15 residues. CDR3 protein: CASSLLRGGTGELFF. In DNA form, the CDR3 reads TGTGCCAGCAGCTTACTCCGAGGGGGCACCGGGGAGCTGTTTTTT.

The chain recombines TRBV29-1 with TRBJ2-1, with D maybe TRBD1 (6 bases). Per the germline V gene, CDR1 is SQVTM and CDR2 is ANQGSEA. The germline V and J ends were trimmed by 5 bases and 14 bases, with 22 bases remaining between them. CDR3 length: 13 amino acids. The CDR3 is CSVIAPGTNREFF. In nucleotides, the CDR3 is TGCAGCGTTATCGCTCCTGGGACAAATAGGGAGTTCTTC.

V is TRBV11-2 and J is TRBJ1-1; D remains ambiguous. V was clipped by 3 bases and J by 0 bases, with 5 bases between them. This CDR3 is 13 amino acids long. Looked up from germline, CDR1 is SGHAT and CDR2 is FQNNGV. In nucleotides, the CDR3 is TGTGCCAGCAGCTTCCTACTGAACACTGAAGCTTTCTTT. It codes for CASSFLLNTEAFF. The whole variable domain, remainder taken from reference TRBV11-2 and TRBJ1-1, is EAGVAQSPRYKIIEKRQSVAFWCNPISGHATLYWYQQILGQGPKLLIQFQNNGVVDDSQLPKDRFSAERLKGVDSTLKIQPAKLEDSAVYLCASSFLLNTEAFFGQGTRLTVV.

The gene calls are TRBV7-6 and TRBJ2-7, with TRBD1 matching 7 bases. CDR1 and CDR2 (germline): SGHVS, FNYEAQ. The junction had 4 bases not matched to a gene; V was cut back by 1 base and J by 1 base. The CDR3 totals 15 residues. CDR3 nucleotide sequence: TGTGCCAGCAGCTTAGTCCAGGGGGATTCCTACGAGCAGTACTTC. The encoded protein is CASSLVQGDSYEQYF.

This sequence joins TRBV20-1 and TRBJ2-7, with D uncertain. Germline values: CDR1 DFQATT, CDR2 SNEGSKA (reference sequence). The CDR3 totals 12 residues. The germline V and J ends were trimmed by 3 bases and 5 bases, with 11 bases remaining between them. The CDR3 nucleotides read TGCAGTGCTAGTCCGAAGGTCGACGAGCAGTACTTC. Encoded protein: CSASPKVDEQYF.

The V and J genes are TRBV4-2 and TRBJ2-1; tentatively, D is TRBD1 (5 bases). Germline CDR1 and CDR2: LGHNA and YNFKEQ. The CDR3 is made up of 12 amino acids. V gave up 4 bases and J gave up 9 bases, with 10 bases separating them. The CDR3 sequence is CASSREGVEQFF. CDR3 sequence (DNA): TGTGCCAGCAGCCGAGAAGGGGTTGAGCAGTTCTTC.

The CDR3 sequence is CASRGLTYEQYF. In DNA form, the CDR3 reads TGTGCCAGCAGGGGACTAACCTACGAGCAGTACTTC. The genes are TRBV12-3 or TRBV12-4 and TRBJ2-7; 7 nucleotides align to TRBD2. This CDR3 contains 12 residues. With V trimmed by 6 bases and J by 2 bases, 1 base remained unmatched.

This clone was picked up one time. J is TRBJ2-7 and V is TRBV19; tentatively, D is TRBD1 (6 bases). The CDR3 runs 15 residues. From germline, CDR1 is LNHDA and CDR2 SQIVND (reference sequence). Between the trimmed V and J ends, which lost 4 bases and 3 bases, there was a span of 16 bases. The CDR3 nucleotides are TGTGCCAGTAGTACTCTAACAGGGAACTTCTACGAGCAGTACTTC. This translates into CASSTLTGNFYEQYF.

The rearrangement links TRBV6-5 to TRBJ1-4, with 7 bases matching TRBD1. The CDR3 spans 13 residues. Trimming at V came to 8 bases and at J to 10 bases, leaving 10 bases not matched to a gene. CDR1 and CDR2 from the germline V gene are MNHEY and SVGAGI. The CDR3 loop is CASEYTGEGKLFF. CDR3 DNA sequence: TGTGCCAGCGAGTACACAGGGGAGGGAAAACTGTTTTTT.

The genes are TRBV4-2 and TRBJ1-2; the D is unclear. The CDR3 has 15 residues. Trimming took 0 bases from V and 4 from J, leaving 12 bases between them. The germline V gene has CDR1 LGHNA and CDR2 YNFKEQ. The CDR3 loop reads CASSQENEGSYGYTF. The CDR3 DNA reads TGTGCCAGCAGCCAAGAGAATGAGGGTAGCTATGGCTACACCTTC.

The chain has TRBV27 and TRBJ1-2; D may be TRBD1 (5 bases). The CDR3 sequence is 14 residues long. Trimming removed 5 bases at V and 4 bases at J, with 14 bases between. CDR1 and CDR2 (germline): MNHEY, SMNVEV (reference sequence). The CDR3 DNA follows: TGTGCCAGCAGTCAGGGACCAGGAGGCTATGGCTACACCTTC. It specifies CASSQGPGGYGYTF.

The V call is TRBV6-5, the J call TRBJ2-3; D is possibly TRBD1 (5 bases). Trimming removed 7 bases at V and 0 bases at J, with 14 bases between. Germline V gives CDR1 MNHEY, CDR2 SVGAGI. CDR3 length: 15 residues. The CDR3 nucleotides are TGTGCCAGCAAAAGGGAAAGGGGAAGCACAGATACGCAGTATTTT. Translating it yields CASKRERGSTDTQYF.

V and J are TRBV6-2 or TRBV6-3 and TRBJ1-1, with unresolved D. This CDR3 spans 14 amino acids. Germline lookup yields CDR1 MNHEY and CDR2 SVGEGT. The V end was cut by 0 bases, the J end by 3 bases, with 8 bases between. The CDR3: CASSYSPSDTEAFF. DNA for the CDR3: TGTGCCAGCAGTTACTCCCCATCGGACACTGAAGCTTTCTTT.

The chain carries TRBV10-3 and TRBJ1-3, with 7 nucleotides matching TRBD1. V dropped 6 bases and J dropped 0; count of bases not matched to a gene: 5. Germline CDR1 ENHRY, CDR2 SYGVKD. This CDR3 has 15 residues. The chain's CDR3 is CAIREGQNSGNTIYF. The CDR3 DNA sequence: TGTGCCATCAGGGAGGGACAGAACTCTGGAAACACCATATATTTT.

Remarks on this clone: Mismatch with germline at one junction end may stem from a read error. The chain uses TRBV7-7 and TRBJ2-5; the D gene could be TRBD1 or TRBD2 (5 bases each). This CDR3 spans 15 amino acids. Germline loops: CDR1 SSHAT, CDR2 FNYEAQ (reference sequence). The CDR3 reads CASSPQAGAQETQYF. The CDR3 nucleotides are TGTGCTAGCAGCCCCCAGGCCGGGGCGCAGGAGACCCAGTACTTC.

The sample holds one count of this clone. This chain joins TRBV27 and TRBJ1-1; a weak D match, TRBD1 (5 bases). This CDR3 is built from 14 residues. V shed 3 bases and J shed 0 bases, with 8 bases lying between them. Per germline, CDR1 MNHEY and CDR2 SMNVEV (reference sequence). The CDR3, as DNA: TGTGCCAGCAGTTTGGCAGGGATGAACACTGAAGCTTTCTTT. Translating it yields CASSLAGMNTEAFF.

CDR3 in amino acids: CASSEGALYGYTF. CDR3 DNA: TGTGCCAGCAGTGAAGGAGCCCTCTATGGCTACACCTTC. V usage is TRBV6-1 and J usage is TRBJ1-2, with D hard to call. The ends were cut back, 1 base at V and 4 bases at J, with 7 bases in the middle. There are 13 residues in the CDR3. Germline assignment: CDR1 MNHNS and CDR2 SASEGT.

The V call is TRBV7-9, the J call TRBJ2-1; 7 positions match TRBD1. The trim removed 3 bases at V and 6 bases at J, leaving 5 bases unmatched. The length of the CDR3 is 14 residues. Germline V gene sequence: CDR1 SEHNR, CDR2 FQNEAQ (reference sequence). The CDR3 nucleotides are TGTGCCAGCAGCTTCAATGCAGGGGGCAATGAGCAGTTCTTC. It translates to CASSFNAGGNEQFF.

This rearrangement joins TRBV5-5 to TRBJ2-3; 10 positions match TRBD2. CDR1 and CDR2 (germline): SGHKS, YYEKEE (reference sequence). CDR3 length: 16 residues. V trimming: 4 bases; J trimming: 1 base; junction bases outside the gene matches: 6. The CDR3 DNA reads TGTGCCAGCAGCGTGGGACTAGCGTATCGCACAGATACGCAGTATTTT. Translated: CASSVGLAYRTDTQYF.

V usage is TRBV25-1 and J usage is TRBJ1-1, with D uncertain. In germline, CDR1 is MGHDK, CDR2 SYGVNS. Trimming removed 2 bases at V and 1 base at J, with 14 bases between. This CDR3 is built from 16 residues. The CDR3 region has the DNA TGTGCCAGCAGTGAAGGAAGGGTAACGGCGAACACTGAAGCTTTCTTT. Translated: CASSEGRVTANTEAFF. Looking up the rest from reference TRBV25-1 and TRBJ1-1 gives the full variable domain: EADIYQTPRYLVIGTGKKITLECSQTMGHDKMYWYQQDPGMELHLIHYSYGVNSTEKGDLSSESTVSRIRTEHFPLTLESARPSHTSQYLCASSEGRVTANTEAFFGQGTRLTVV.